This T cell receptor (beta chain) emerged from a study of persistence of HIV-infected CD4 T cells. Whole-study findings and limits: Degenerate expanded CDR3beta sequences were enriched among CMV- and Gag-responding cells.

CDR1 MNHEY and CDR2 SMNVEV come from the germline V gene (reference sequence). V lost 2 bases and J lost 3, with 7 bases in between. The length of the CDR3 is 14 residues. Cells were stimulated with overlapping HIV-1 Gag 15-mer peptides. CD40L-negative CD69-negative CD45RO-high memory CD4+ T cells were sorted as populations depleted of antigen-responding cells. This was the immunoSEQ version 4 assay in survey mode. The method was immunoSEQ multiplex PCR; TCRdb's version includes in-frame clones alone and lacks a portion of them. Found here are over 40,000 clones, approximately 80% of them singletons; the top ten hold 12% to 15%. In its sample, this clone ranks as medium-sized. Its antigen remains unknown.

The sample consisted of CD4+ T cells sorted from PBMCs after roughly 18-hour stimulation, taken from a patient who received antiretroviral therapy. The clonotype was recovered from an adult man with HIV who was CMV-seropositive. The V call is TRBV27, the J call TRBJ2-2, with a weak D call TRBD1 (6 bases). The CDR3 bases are TGTGCCAGCAGTTTAGGACAGTACACCGGGGAGCTGTTTTTT. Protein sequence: CASSLGQYTGELFF.